One and the same sample provided the 27 T cell receptor beta chains below, sequenced in a study of breast tumors, draining lymph nodes, adjacent tissues. Breast cancer patients provided tissue from their axillary draining lymph nodes. One entry per CDR3 protein, called by TCRdb with MiXCR from the multiplex PCR reads. The sample holds about 110,000 distinct CDR3 sequences, roughly 29% seen once. Sample: axillary lymph node tissue. The receptors come from a female donor with breast cancer. Some clones in this sample may be carry-over from other donors' samples.

This clonotype has just one count. Germline and junction disagree at one end, which may indicate a read error. The V gene is TRBV15, the J gene TRBJ2-1; 10 bases agree with TRBD2. The length of the CDR3 is 17 residues. Germline CDR1 reads LNHNV; CDR2 reads YYDKDF (reference sequence). This CDR3 is CVTSSASGSGTSREQFF. CDR3 nucleotides: TGTGTCACCAGCAGCGCTAGCGGGAGTGGAACGTCACGTGAGCAGTTCTTC.

Many counts were recorded for this clonotype. A much larger clone is a single base away; this may be a read error. The V gene is TRBV13, the J gene TRBJ2-7; D call uncertain. There are 15 residues in the CDR3. Germline lookup yields CDR1 PRHDT and CDR2 FYEKMQ (reference sequence). Trimming cost V 2 bases and J 2 bases, with 13 bases left between them. CDR3: CASSLRLSRTYEQYF. DNA for the CDR3: TGTGCCAGCAGCTTACGGCTTTCGCGCACCTACGAGCAGTACTTC.

This clonotype was seen repeatedly, ten times or more. The rearrangement uses TRBV5-4 and TRBJ2-1, with D perhaps being TRBD1 or TRBD2 (5 bases each). The CDR3 has 12 residues. Germline-derived CDR1 and CDR2 are SGHNT and YYREEE (reference sequence). Trimming pared 3 bases from V and 6 bases from J, leaving 7 bases between. The CDR3 protein is CASSSRGNEQFF. In DNA form, the CDR3 reads TGTGCCAGCAGCTCGAGGGGCAATGAGCAGTTCTTC.

This clonotype was counted at least ten times. The genes are TRBV20-1 and TRBJ2-4; 8 nucleotides align to TRBD2. The germline CDR1 and CDR2 sequences are DFQATT and SNEGSKA (reference sequence). V shed 4 bases and J 7 bases; nucleotides not matched to a gene: 3. The CDR3 has 12 residues. The CDR3 nucleotides read TGCAGTGCTACGGGACTAGGGAACATTCAGTACTTC. This sequence encodes CSATGLGNIQYF.

This clonotype was detected ten times or more. The chain joins TRBV7-9 to TRBJ1-3, with a tentative D call TRBD1 (5 bases). Trimming stripped 3 bases from V and 0 bases from J, with 9 bases between. The CDR3 extends over 15 amino acids. CDR1 is SEHNR, CDR2 FQNEAQ, per germline (reference sequence). As DNA, the CDR3 is TGTGCCAGCAGCTTCGGGGGGGTCTCTGGAAACACCATATATTTT. Protein sequence: CASSFGGVSGNTIYF.

This clonotype was seen more than once but under ten times. The DNA of the CDR3 is TGCAGTGCAAAAAAGGGACAGGGGAACACTGAAGCTTTCTTT. It translates to CSAKKGQGNTEAFF. The V and J genes are TRBV20-1 and TRBJ1-1, with 9 bases aligning to TRBD1. Losses at the gene ends were 6 bases for V and 1 base for J; bases not matched to a gene: 6. This CDR3 comprises 14 residues. Germline CDR1 reads DFQATT; CDR2 reads SNEGSKA (reference sequence).

This clonotype was recorded at least ten times. The CDR3 spells CASSFGQNYEQYF. CDR3 sequence (DNA): TGTGCCAGCAGCTTCGGACAGAACTACGAGCAGTACTTC. This chain uses TRBV5-5 with TRBJ2-7; a possible D gene is TRBD1 (6 bases). The CDR3 sequence is 13 residues long. Trimming pared 2 bases from V and 3 bases from J, leaving 9 bases between. Germline V CDR1 and CDR2: SGHKS, YYEKEE (reference sequence). Drawing the rest from reference TRBV5-5 and TRBJ2-7, the complete variable domain is DAGVTQSPTHLIKTRGQQVTLRCSPISGHKSVSWYQQVLGQGPQFIFQYYEKEERGRGNFPDRFSARQFPNYSSELNVNALLLGDSALYLCASSFGQNYEQYFGPGTRLTVT.

This clonotype was found many times. The chain is built from TRBV11-2 and TRBJ1-2; no reliable D call. The CDR3 covers 13 residues. The ends were cut back, 0 bases at V and 4 bases at J, with 6 bases in the middle. Germline V CDR1 and CDR2: SGHAT, FQNNGV. The CDR3 spells CASSLDGVYGYTF. CDR3 bases: TGTGCCAGCAGCTTAGATGGGGTCTATGGCTACACCTTC.

This clonotype was recorded a few times. A read error is possible here, since a much larger clone lies one base away. As DNA, the CDR3 is TGCAGTGCCAGGGGGACTAGCGGGAGGGGCAATGAGCAGTTCTTC. It translates to CSARGTSGRGNEQFF. The V gene is TRBV20-1, the J gene TRBJ2-1; 16 nucleotides agree with TRBD2. This CDR3 contains 15 residues. Trimming at V came to 6 bases and at J to 6 bases, leaving 5 bases not matched to a gene. Germline V gives CDR1 DFQATT, CDR2 SNEGSKA (reference sequence).

The table lists this clonotype with many counts. The V gene is TRBV5-1, the J gene TRBJ1-4; TRBD1 matches 7 bases. The length of the CDR3 is 15 residues. Trimming removed 0 bases from V and 5 bases from J; junction bases left unmatched: 4. Germline V CDR1 and CDR2: SGHRS, YFSETQ. The CDR3 is CASSLGTGLNEKLFF. The CDR3 DNA reads TGCGCCAGCAGCTTGGGGACAGGCCTAAATGAAAAACTGTTTTTT.

The chain combines TRBV15 with TRBJ1-1; D not resolved. Germline V gene data show CDR1 as LNHNV and CDR2 as YYDKDF (reference sequence). Deletions cut 3 bases from V and 4 bases from J, with 6 bases between. The CDR3 extends over 12 amino acids. The CDR3 loop is CATSRDGTEAFF. In DNA, the CDR3 is TGTGCCACCAGCAGGGATGGCACTGAAGCTTTCTTT.

This clonotype was seen many times. CDR3 coding DNA: TGCAGTGCTAGAGTTCCCCCGGACAGGGAGAACTATGGCTACACCTTC. Its protein product is CSARVPPDRENYGYTF. This chain joins TRBV20-1 and TRBJ1-2; 8 nucleotides match TRBD1. Losses at the gene ends were 1 base for V and 2 bases for J; bases not matched to a gene: 9. The CDR3 loop spans 16 amino acids. The germline V gene has CDR1 DFQATT and CDR2 SNEGSKA (reference sequence).

Worth noting for this clonotype: A much larger clone is a single base away; this may be a read error. In DNA form, the CDR3 reads TGTGCCAGCAGCCAAGATCTCGGGTGGGGTGAGCAGTCCTTC. As protein: CASSQDLGWGEQSF. The rearrangement uses TRBV14 and TRBJ2-1; D is ambiguous. Per germline, CDR1 SGHDN and CDR2 FVKESK. This CDR3 contains 14 residues.

Comments on this clonotype: The final CDR3 position lacks the conserved phenylalanine or tryptophan, pointing to a likely read error. The V call is TRBV7-2, the J call TRBJ2-7, with TRBD2 identical over 8 bases. Germline V gives CDR1 SGHTA, CDR2 FQGNSA. V shed 5 bases, J shed 4 bases, and the junction held 7 bases outside the gene matches. The CDR3 is made up of 14 amino acids. CDR3 residues: CASSQTSGRYEQYL. DNA of the CDR3: TGTGCCAGCAGCCAAACCAGCGGGAGATACGAGCAGTACCTC.

This clonotype occurred many times. The chain has TRBV9 and TRBJ1-5; D is possibly TRBD1 (5 bases). This CDR3 has 14 amino acids. The germline V gene has CDR1 SGDLS and CDR2 YYNGEE. V was cut by 0 bases and J by 7 bases, with 11 bases left in between. CDR3 nucleotides: TGTGCCAGCAGCGTAGACGGGGCGGGGCAGCCCCAGCATTTT. This sequence encodes CASSVDGAGQPQHF.

This chain joins TRBV7-9 and TRBJ2-7, with TRBD1 as a possible D gene (5 bases). The CDR3 spans 14 residues. Germline V gene lookup returns CDR1 SEHNR and CDR2 FQNEAQ (reference sequence). Trimming removed 3 bases at V and 4 bases at J, with 13 bases between. CDR3 sequence (DNA): TGTGCCAGCAGCTTCGGCATGGGGCGATACGAGCAGTACTTC. Its translation is CASSFGMGRYEQYF.

The chain uses TRBV7-9 and TRBJ2-3; no clear D. Germline CDR1 reads SEHNR; CDR2 reads FQNEAQ (reference sequence). V shed 4 bases and J shed 6 bases, with 8 bases lying between them. The CDR3 is 12 residues long. CDR3: CASSSLEDTQYF. In DNA form, the CDR3 reads TGTGCCAGCAGCTCCCTGGAGGATACGCAGTATTTT.

This clonotype has ten or more counts. The J gene is TRBJ2-3, the V gene TRBV19, with 11 bases identical to TRBD2. The CDR3 loop spans 16 amino acids. Per the germline V gene, CDR1 is LNHDA and CDR2 is SQIVND (reference sequence). The V segment lost 1 base and the J segment 8 bases; nucleotides outside the gene matches: 8. The CDR3, as DNA: TGTGCCAGTAGTATAGTGGCTAGCGGGGGGAGTGTTACGCAGTATTTT. It translates to CASSIVASGGSVTQYF.

This clonotype was seen many times. The chain employs TRBV7-9 and TRBJ2-6; 8 bases are a match to TRBD1. J was trimmed by 2 bases and V by 1 base; bases with no gene match: 4. Germline-derived CDR1 and CDR2 are SEHNR and FQNEAQ (reference sequence). CDR3 length: 17 residues. The CDR3 here is CASSLGTGTPGANVLTF. The CDR3 nucleotides read TGTGCCAGCAGCTTAGGGACAGGGACACCTGGGGCCAACGTCCTGACTTTC.

The table lists this clonotype with a count of one. At one end, the junction sequence differs from germline, possibly due to a read error. The chain couples TRBV20-1 to TRBJ1-4, with D maybe TRBD1 (6 bases). Germline CDR1 DFQATT, CDR2 SNEGSKA (reference sequence). This CDR3 is built from 14 residues. In nucleotides, the CDR3 is TGCAGTGCTAGACAGGGGACGCTTGGCGAAAAACCGTTTTTT. This sequence encodes CSARQGTLGEKPFF.

This clonotype was detected ten times or more. This sequence joins TRBV7-9 and TRBJ2-1; 10 positions match TRBD1. This CDR3 region has 13 residues. Unmatched junction bases numbered 3, after V lost 5 bases and J lost 8 bases. Germline loops: CDR1 SEHNR, CDR2 FQNEAQ (reference sequence). The CDR3 bases are TGTGCCAGCAGCAGACAGGGGGCCCATGAGCAGTTCTTC. Protein sequence: CASSRQGAHEQFF.

This clonotype was counted at least ten times. The chain employs TRBV19 and TRBJ1-2, with 10 bases lining up with TRBD1. The CDR3 has 16 amino acids. V lost 3 bases, J lost 3 bases, and 7 bases stayed unmatched. Per the germline V gene, CDR1 is LNHDA and CDR2 is SQIVND (reference sequence). As DNA, the CDR3 is TGTGCCAGTAGTATGATAAGGGGACAGGGGCACTATGGCTACACCTTC. Amino acid sequence: CASSMIRGQGHYGYTF.

The chain carries TRBV20-1 and TRBJ1-6; the D gene is possibly TRBD1 (5 bases). The CDR3 sequence is 17 residues long. Trimming took 0 bases from V and 6 from J, leaving 18 bases between them. In germline, CDR1 is DFQATT, CDR2 SNEGSKA (reference sequence). The CDR3 coding sequence is TGCAGTGCTAGAGATGAGGATAGCGGGGGGAGTAATTCACCCCTCCACTTT. Translating gives CSARDEDSGGSNSPLHF.

This clonotype was recorded many times. The chain has TRBV29-1 and TRBJ2-3; TRBD2 aligns across 9 bases. V shed 3 bases and J 2 bases; nucleotides not matched to a gene: 6. In germline, CDR1 is SQVTM, CDR2 ANQGSEA. CDR3 size: 15 residues. For the CDR3, the DNA is TGCAGCGTTGACGGGACTAGCTCTTCCACAGATACGCAGTATTTT. Translating gives CSVDGTSSSTDTQYF.

With regard to this clonotype: Just one base apart from a much larger clone, this may be a read error. The rearrangement uses TRBV20-1 and TRBJ2-1; D unclear. Germline CDR1 reads DFQATT; CDR2 reads SNEGSKA (reference sequence). CDR3 length: 14 amino acids. The DNA of the CDR3 is TGCAGTGCTAGTATAGTCGAGCCCTACACTGAGCAGTTCTTC. Amino acids: CSASIVEPYTEQFF.

This clonotype appeared many times. This chain connects TRBV6-2 or TRBV6-3 to TRBJ2-1, with D possibly TRBD2 on 6 matching bases. This CDR3 is 16 amino acids long. Trimming pared 5 bases from V and 5 bases from J, leaving 19 bases between. Germline V gene lookup returns CDR1 MNHEY and CDR2 SVGEGT. Here the CDR3 DNA reads TGTGCCAGCAGTCTCCGGGGCGCGGGGTTTGACAATGAGCAGTTCTTC. The encoded protein is CASSLRGAGFDNEQFF.

This clonotype was counted at least ten times. The chain recombines TRBV2 with TRBJ1-1; D unclear. Germline CDR1 is SNHLY and CDR2 is FYNNEI. This CDR3 is built from 13 residues. Trimming shortened V by 3 bases and J by 1 base, and 6 bases separated the two germline ends. The CDR3 DNA follows: TGTGCCAGCAGTGAGGGAAGGAACACTGAAGCTTTCTTT. Translated: CASSEGRNTEAFF.